This passage covers 24 T cell receptor beta chains from one sample sequenced in a study of CD8 T cells in Susac syndrome. Roughly 0.45 to 1 ug RNA was reverse transcribed with random hexamers. TCRdb passed the immunoSEQ multiplex PCR reads through MiXCR, listing each CDR3 protein once. The top ten clones hold over 0.065% of a sample with some 110,000 distinct CDR3 sequences, around 94% of them seen once. Sequencing used CD4+ T cells from PBMCs. These TCRs come from a human donor in good health.

The J gene is TRBJ1-5, the V gene TRBV14, with D unresolved. Germline CDR1 SGHDN, CDR2 FVKESK. The germline V and J ends were trimmed by 4 bases and 8 bases, with 15 bases remaining between them. This CDR3 has 14 amino acids. This chain's CDR3 is CASSRDPGPKPQHF. The CDR3 DNA sequence: TGTGCCAGCAGCCGAGATCCGGGTCCTAAGCCCCAGCATTTT.

The J gene is TRBJ2-7, the V gene TRBV5-1; D possibly corresponds to TRBD2 (5 bases). This CDR3 has 15 amino acids. V lost 0 bases and J lost 2, with 12 bases in between. Germline V gene data show CDR1 as SGHRS and CDR2 as YFSETQ. The CDR3 bases are TGCGCCAGCAGCTTGGCTCCAGCGGTTACCTACGAGCAGTACTTC. This translates into CASSLAPAVTYEQYF.

This chain links TRBV11-2 with TRBJ2-1, with D possibly matching TRBD2 (5 bases). The CDR3 has 12 residues. Germline V gives CDR1 SGHAT, CDR2 FQNNGV. Trimming removed 4 bases from V and 14 bases from J, with 15 bases in between. The CDR3 reads CASSSSFLRKFF. Here the CDR3 DNA reads TGTGCCAGCAGCTCTAGCTTCCTACGGAAGTTCTTC.

The V gene is TRBV7-9, the J gene TRBJ1-5; tentative D call: TRBD1 (6 bases). Germline values: CDR1 SEHNR, CDR2 FQNEAQ (reference sequence). V was pared by 5 bases and J by 2 bases, with 13 bases between. The CDR3 spans 15 residues. The CDR3 DNA follows: TGTGCCAGCAGCCTCGGGGGCGAGGGCAATCAGCCCCAGCATTTT. Its protein product is CASSLGGEGNQPQHF.

The genes are TRBV27 and TRBJ2-7; 8 bases map to TRBD2. V shed 4 bases and J 2 bases; nucleotides not matched to a gene: 7. The CDR3 covers 15 residues. Germline CDR1 MNHEY, CDR2 SMNVEV (reference sequence). The DNA for the CDR3 is TGTGCCAGCAGTTCCCCGGGAGGGCCTCCCTACGAGCAGTACTTC. It specifies CASSSPGGPPYEQYF.

The V gene is TRBV20-1, the J gene TRBJ2-5; 12 nucleotides match TRBD2. The junction had 5 bases not matched to a gene; V was cut back by 5 bases and J by 4 bases. The CDR3 runs 14 residues. The V gene's germline CDR1 is DFQATT and CDR2 SNEGSKA (reference sequence). CDR3: CSASSGLAGETQYF. The CDR3 nucleotides are TGCAGTGCTTCCTCGGGACTAGCGGGAGAGACCCAGTACTTC.

This chain uses TRBV12-3 or TRBV12-4 with TRBJ2-1; D may be TRBD2 (6 bases). The CDR3 is made up of 16 amino acids. The V and J ends lost 6 bases and 2 bases respectively, with 17 bases between them. CDR3 protein: CASSPTGRGPYNEQFF. The CDR3 DNA sequence: TGTGCCAGCAGCCCGACGGGGCGGGGCCCCTACAATGAGCAGTTCTTC.

The rearrangement uses TRBV20-1 and TRBJ2-1; tentatively, D is TRBD1 (5 bases). Trimming removed 6 bases at V and 3 bases at J, with 12 bases between. In germline, CDR1 is DFQATT, CDR2 SNEGSKA (reference sequence). This CDR3 contains 13 residues. CDR3 region: CSATQGDYNEQFF. The CDR3 coding sequence is TGCAGTGCCACCCAAGGGGACTACAATGAGCAGTTCTTC.

Comment on this clonotype: Sequence at one end of the junction differs from germline and may be a read error. The genes are TRBV4-1 and TRBJ2-7, with 12 bases lining up with TRBD2. The CDR3 loop spans 16 amino acids. Germline V gene data show CDR1 as MGHRA and CDR2 as YSYEKL. The CDR3 is CASSQDPGLAGLDKHF. CDR3 nucleotides: TGCGCCAGCAGCCAAGACCCAGGACTAGCGGGACTAGATAAGCACTTC.

The chain combines TRBV4-1 with TRBJ1-1; 7 bases fit TRBD1. The CDR3 extends over 15 amino acids. V lost 1 base to trimming and J lost 5 bases; unmatched junction nucleotides: 7. CDR1 and CDR2 from the germline V gene are MGHRA and YSYEKL. This CDR3 reads CASSQGGQVGTEAFF. In DNA form, the CDR3 reads TGCGCCAGCAGCCAAGGTGGACAGGTGGGGACTGAAGCTTTCTTT.

The rearrangement joins TRBV5-1 to TRBJ2-3; D is ambiguous. V lost 0 bases to trimming and J lost 1 base, with 9 bases between them. This CDR3 spans 15 amino acids. Germline loops: CDR1 SGHRS, CDR2 YFSETQ. CDR3 loop: CASSLARRGTDTQYF. The DNA of the CDR3 is TGCGCCAGCAGCTTGGCAAGGAGAGGCACAGATACGCAGTATTTT.

CDR3 amino acids: CASRGRGLVDTGELFF. The DNA of the CDR3 is TGTGCCAGCAGGGGCAGGGGCCTTGTGGACACCGGGGAGCTGTTTTTT. The chain combines TRBV25-1 with TRBJ2-2, with D maybe TRBD1 (6 bases). The CDR3 is 16 residues long. The germline V gene encodes CDR1 MGHDK and CDR2 SYGVNS. V was shortened by 6 bases and J by 3 bases, with 17 bases between the two germline ends.

The CDR3 region is CASSRTAWQYEQYF. CDR3 bases: TGTGCCAGCAGCCGGACAGCGTGGCAATACGAGCAGTACTTC. This chain joins TRBV6-5 and TRBJ2-7, with a possible D match to TRBD1 (6 bases). V was clipped by 6 bases and J by 4 bases, with 16 bases between them. Germline V gene data show CDR1 as MNHEY and CDR2 as SVGAGI. This CDR3 has 14 amino acids.

Only one count was recorded for this clonotype. The chain joins TRBV3-1 to TRBJ2-7, with 12 bases matching TRBD2. CDR3 size: 16 residues. V lost 1 base and J lost 3; bases outside the gene matches: 4. Germline V gene sequence: CDR1 LGHDT, CDR2 YNNKEL (reference sequence). CDR3 loop: CASSQGLAGEYYEQYF. The DNA for the CDR3 is TGTGCCAGCAGCCAAGGACTAGCGGGAGAGTACTACGAGCAGTACTTC.

The rearrangement joins TRBV7-9 to TRBJ2-1, with 15 bases identical to TRBD2. J gave up 10 bases and V 4 bases, and 5 bases lay outside the gene matches. The CDR3 is made up of 15 amino acids. CDR1 is SEHNR and CDR2 is FQNEAQ in the germline V gene (reference sequence). DNA of the CDR3: TGTGCCAGCAGCTCCGGACTAGCGGGAGGGAGCGAGCAGTTCTTC. It specifies CASSSGLAGGSEQFF.

This clonotype was counted a few times. V usage is TRBV27 and J usage is TRBJ2-7, with TRBD1 matching 9 bases. The J segment lost 0 bases and the V segment lost 5 bases, leaving 5 bases of the junction unmatched. The CDR3 contains 15 residues. Germline CDR1 is MNHEY and CDR2 is SMNVEV (reference sequence). In DNA, the CDR3 is TGTGCCAGCAGTCGGGGACAGGGATCCTCCTACGAGCAGTACTTC. Translation: CASSRGQGSSYEQYF.

The rearrangement joins TRBV20-1 to TRBJ2-7; D is possibly TRBD2 (5 bases). The germline V gene encodes CDR1 DFQATT and CDR2 SNEGSKA (reference sequence). The CDR3 runs 14 residues. V gave up 5 bases and J gave up 0 bases, with 14 bases separating them. The CDR3 DNA reads TGCAGTGCTCTTAGCGTCGTAAGCTCCTACGAGCAGTACTTC. Protein sequence: CSALSVVSSYEQYF.

The V and J genes are TRBV12-3 or TRBV12-4 and TRBJ2-7; D is ambiguous. The CDR3 loop spans 14 amino acids. With 2 bases removed from V and 9 bases from J, the gap between germline ends came to 17 bases. For the CDR3, the DNA is TGTGCCAGCAGTTTAAGGAGACCTCTACGAGGGCAGTACTTC. Amino acids: CASSLRRPLRGQYF.

The rearrangement uses TRBV6-2 or TRBV6-3 and TRBJ2-7, with D perhaps TRBD1 (7 bases). This CDR3 spans 14 amino acids. CDR1 and CDR2 from the germline V gene are MNHEY and SVGEGT. Trimming removed 2 bases from V and 2 bases from J, with 10 bases in between. DNA of the CDR3: TGTGCCAGCAGTTACGACAGGGAGGCCTACGAGCAGTACTTC. Its protein product is CASSYDREAYEQYF.

The chain combines TRBV6-5 with TRBJ1-5, with unresolved D. CDR1 and CDR2 (germline): MNHEY, SVGAGI. The V end lost 6 bases, the J end lost 1 base, and 16 bases lay between the germline ends. The CDR3 runs 16 residues. The CDR3 here is CASRLKVRGSNQPQHF. The CDR3, as DNA: TGTGCCAGCAGATTAAAAGTCAGAGGGAGCAATCAGCCCCAGCATTTT.

V and J are TRBV19 and TRBJ2-7, with 8 positions matching TRBD1. Per the germline V gene, CDR1 is LNHDA and CDR2 is SQIVND (reference sequence). This CDR3 comprises 15 residues. J was trimmed by 6 bases and V by 6 bases; bases with no gene match: 13. The CDR3 region is CASRPTGALRVEQYF. The DNA for the CDR3 is TGTGCCAGTAGGCCGACAGGGGCACTGAGAGTCGAGCAGTACTTC.

V and J are TRBV19 and TRBJ2-6; no clear D. CDR3 length: 16 amino acids. Between the trimmed V and J ends, which lost 1 base and 1 base, there was a span of 8 bases. Looked up from germline, CDR1 is LNHDA and CDR2 is SQIVND (reference sequence). The CDR3 region is CASSIGAFSGANVLTF. CDR3 DNA sequence: TGTGCCAGTAGTATAGGGGCATTTTCTGGGGCCAACGTCCTGACTTTC.

The chain is built from TRBV5-8 and TRBJ2-5; D may be TRBD2 (6 bases). Germline lookup yields CDR1 SGHTS and CDR2 YDEGEE. The CDR3 runs to 18 residues. Between the trimmed V and J ends, which lost 0 bases and 4 bases, there was a span of 22 bases. This chain's CDR3 is CASSLAGVGTPEGETQYF. The CDR3, as DNA: TGTGCCAGCAGCTTGGCCGGGGTAGGGACCCCGGAGGGAGAGACCCAGTACTTC.

V is TRBV6-5 and J is TRBJ1-1; 7 nucleotides agree with TRBD1. V dropped 6 bases and J dropped 0; count of bases not matched to a gene: 4. The CDR3 covers 14 residues. Germline values: CDR1 MNHEY, CDR2 SVGAGI. The CDR3 loop reads CASRTGTVNTEAFF. The CDR3 nucleotides read TGTGCCAGCAGAACCGGGACAGTGAACACTGAAGCTTTCTTT.